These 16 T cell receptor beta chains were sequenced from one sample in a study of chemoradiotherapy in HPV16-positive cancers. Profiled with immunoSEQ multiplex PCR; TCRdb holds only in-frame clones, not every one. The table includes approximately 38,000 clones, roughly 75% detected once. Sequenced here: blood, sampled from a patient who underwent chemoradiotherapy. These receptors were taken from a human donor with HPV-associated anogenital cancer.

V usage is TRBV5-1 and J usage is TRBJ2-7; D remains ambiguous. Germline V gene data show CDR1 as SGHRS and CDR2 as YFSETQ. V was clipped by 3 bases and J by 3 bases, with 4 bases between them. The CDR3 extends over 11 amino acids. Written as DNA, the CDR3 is TGCGCCAGCAGCTGGGGCTACGAGCAGTACTTC. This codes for CASSWGYEQYF. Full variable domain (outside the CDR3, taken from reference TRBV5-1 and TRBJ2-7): KAGVTQTPRYLIKTRGQQVTLSCSPISGHRSVSWYQQTPGQGLQFLFEYFSETQRNKGNFPGRFSGRQFSNSRSEMNVSTLELGDSALYLCASSWGYEQYFGPGTRLTVT.

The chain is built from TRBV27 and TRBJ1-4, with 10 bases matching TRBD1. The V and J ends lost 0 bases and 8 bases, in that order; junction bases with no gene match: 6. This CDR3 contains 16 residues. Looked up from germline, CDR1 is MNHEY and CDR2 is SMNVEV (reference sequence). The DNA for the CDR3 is TGTGCCAGCAGTTTATCTTATCCGGGACAGGGGGAAAAACTGTTTTTT. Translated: CASSLSYPGQGEKLFF.

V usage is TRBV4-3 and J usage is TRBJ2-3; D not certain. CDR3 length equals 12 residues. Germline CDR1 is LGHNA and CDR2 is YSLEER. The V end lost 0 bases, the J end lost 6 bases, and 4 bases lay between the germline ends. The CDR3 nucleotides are TGCGCCAGCAGCCAAGATGGGGATACGCAGTATTTT. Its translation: CASSQDGDTQYF.

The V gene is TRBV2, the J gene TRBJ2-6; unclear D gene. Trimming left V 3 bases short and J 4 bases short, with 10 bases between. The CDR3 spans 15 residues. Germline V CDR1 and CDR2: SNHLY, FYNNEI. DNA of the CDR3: TGTGCCAGCAGTGAGCCCGGGCTCGGGGCCAACGTCCTGACTTTC. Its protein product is CASSEPGLGANVLTF.

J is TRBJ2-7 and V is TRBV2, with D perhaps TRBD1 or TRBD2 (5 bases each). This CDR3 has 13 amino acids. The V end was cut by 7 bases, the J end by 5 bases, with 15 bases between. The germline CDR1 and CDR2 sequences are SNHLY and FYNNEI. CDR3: CASNWDGSHEQYF. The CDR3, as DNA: TGTGCCAGCAATTGGGACGGATCCCACGAGCAGTACTTC.

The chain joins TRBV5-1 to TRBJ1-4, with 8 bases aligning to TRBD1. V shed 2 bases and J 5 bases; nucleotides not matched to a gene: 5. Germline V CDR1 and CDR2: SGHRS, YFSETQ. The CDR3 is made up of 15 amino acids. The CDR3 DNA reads TGCGCCAGCAGCTTAGGGGACAGGCCCAATGAAAAACTGTTTTTT. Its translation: CASSLGDRPNEKLFF.

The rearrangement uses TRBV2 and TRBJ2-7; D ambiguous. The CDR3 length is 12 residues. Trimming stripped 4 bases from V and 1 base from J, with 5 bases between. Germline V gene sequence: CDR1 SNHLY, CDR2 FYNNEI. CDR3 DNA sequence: TGTGCCAGCAGTGCACAATCCTACGAGCAGTACTTC. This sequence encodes CASSAQSYEQYF.

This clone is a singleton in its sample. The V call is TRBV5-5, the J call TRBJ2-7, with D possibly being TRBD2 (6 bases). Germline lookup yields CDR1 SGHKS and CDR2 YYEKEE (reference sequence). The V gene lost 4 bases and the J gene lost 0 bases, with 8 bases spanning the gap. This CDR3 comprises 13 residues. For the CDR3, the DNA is TGTGCCAGCAGCCTGACTAGCTCCTACGAGCAGTACTTC. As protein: CASSLTSSYEQYF.

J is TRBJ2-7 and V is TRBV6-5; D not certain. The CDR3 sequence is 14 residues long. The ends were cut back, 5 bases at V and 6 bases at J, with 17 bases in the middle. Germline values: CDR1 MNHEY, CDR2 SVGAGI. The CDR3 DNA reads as TGTGCCAGCAGTCGCGGAGTAGCCGGCTCCGAGCAGTACTTC. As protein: CASSRGVAGSEQYF.

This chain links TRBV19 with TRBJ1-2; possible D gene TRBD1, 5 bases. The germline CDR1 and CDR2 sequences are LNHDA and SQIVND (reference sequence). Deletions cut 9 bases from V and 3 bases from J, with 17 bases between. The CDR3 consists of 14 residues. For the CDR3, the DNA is TGTGCCAGCACAAGTGGGGGACCCGACTATGGCTACACCTTC. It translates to CASTSGGPDYGYTF.

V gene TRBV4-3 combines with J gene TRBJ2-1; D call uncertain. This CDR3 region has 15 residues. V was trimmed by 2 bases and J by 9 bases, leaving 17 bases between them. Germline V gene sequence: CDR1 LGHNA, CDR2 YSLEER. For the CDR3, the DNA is TGCGCCAGCAGCCAAAGTGCGGACCTGGGCAGTGAGCAGTTCTTC. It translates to CASSQSADLGSEQFF.

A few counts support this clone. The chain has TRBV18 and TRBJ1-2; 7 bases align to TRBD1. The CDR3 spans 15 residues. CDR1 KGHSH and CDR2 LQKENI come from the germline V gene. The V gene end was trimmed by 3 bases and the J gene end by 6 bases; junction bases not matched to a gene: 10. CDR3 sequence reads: CASSPRAGTDDGYTF. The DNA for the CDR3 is TGTGCCAGCTCACCTAGAGCCGGGACAGACGATGGCTACACCTTC.

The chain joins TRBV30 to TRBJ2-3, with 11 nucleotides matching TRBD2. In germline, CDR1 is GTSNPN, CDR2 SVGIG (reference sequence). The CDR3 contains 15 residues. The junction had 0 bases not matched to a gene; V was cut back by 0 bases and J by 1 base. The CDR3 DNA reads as TGTGCCTGGAGTGTACTAGCGGGGGGCACAGATACGCAGTATTTT. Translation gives CAWSVLAGGTDTQYF.

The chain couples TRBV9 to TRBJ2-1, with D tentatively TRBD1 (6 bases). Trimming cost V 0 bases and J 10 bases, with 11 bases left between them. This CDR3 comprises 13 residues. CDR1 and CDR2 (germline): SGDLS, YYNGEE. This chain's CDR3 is CASSVVSGDEQFF. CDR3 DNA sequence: TGTGCCAGCAGCGTAGTTTCAGGGGACGAGCAGTTCTTC.

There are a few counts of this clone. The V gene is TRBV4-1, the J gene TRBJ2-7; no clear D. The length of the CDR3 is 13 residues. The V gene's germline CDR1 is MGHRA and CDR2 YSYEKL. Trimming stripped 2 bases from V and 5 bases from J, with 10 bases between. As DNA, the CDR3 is TGCGCCAGCAGCCAAAGGGAAATAAACGAGCAGTACTTC. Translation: CASSQREINEQYF.

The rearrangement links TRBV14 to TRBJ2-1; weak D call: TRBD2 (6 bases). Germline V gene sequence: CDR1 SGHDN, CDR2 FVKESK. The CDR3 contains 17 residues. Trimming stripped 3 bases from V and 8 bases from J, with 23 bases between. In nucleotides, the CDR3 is TGTGCCAGCAGCCAGAGATGGAAGGGAGGCTTTGGCGATGAGCAGTTCTTC. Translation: CASSQRWKGGFGDEQFF.